These 3 T cell receptor beta chains originate from one sample sequenced in a study of blood T cell repertoires in COVID-19. Here immunoSEQ multiplex PCR was the method, and the copy in TCRdb shows in-frame clones only, minus some. The sample carries 90,000 to 130,000 clones, just over 85% recorded once. The specimen was peripheral blood. The receptors come from a human donor in a cohort sampled during active COVID-19.

The genes are TRBV5-1 and TRBJ1-6; D is undetermined. Germline lookup yields CDR1 SGHRS and CDR2 YFSETQ. The CDR3 extends over 13 amino acids. Trimming shortened V by 4 bases and J by 9 bases, and 11 bases separated the two germline ends. The CDR3 is CASSRLDGSPLHF. The CDR3 DNA reads as TGCGCCAGCAGCCGGCTAGACGGTTCACCCCTCCACTTT.

The genes are TRBV4-2 and TRBJ2-6; D unresolved. Per germline, CDR1 LGHNA and CDR2 YNFKEQ. V gave up 0 bases and J gave up 2 bases, with 8 bases separating them. The CDR3 consists of 16 residues. The CDR3 reads CASSQDLTAGANVLTF. The CDR3 coding sequence is TGTGCCAGCAGCCAAGATTTAACAGCTGGGGCCAACGTCCTGACTTTC.

The rearrangement links TRBV6-1 to TRBJ2-3; D gene ambiguous. Trimming pared 1 base from V and 3 bases from J, leaving 8 bases between. CDR1 MNHNS and CDR2 SASEGT come from the germline V gene. The CDR3 is 14 amino acids. CDR3 sequence: CASSEGGPTDTQYF. CDR3 in DNA: TGTGCCAGCAGTGAAGGTGGCCCGACAGATACGCAGTATTTT.